The rows below give T cell receptor beta chains drawn from one sample of a study of patients and donors after allogeneic stem cell transplantation. TCRdb re-derived calls from the RT-PCR reads in MiXCR, one entry per CDR3 protein. The data contain tens of thousands of distinct CDR3 sequences, approximately 12% of them singletons. The sequencing input was blood, either unsorted or a sorted T cell fraction (not recorded which). Receptor source: a human donor who was either an allogeneic HSCT recipient or a stem cell or donor lymphocyte infusion donor (not recorded which). It is not recorded whose cells these are; they may come from a transplant donor. Both conserved end residues are trimmed from each CDR3. Size is stated for part of the rows, as once, few or many counts, or as a class when the clone is expanded.

J | V | size | CDR3
TRBJ2-1 | TRBV20-1 | few | SARGTRAPREQF
TRBJ2-6 | TRBV6-5 | once | ASSYRAGANVLT
TRBJ2-6 | TRBV21-1 | once | ASSTLDSFSGANVLT
TRBJ1-6 | TRBV30 | few | AWTGGLINSPLH
TRBJ2-5 | TRBV24-1 | NA | ATSDSDLGETQY
TRBJ2-1 | TRBV6-2/TRBV6-3 | NA | ASSWIASYNEQF
TRBJ2-5 | TRBV12-3/TRBV12-4 | many | ASSPGLVGQETQY
TRBJ1-5 | TRBV5-8 | many | ASSGEGGPQPQH
TRBJ2-3 | TRBV29-1 | NA | SVEETGTNTQY
TRBJ2-2 | TRBV5-4 | NA | ASSFSTANTGELF
TRBJ2-3 | TRBV5-1 | NA | ASSLAGGLADTQY
TRBJ1-2 | TRBV7-9 | many | ASSLSTGRREGYT
TRBJ2-3 | TRBV24-1 | few | ATSELATDTQY
TRBJ2-1 | TRBV5-1 | few | ASSLDGGYNEQF
TRBJ2-3 | TRBV27 | many | ASSPIEGTQQY
TRBJ2-7 | TRBV20-1 | many | SARVSGPLAEQY
TRBJ1-4 | TRBV12-3/TRBV12-4 | NA | AISGGAEEKLF
TRBJ2-2 | TRBV5-1 | many | ASRQGSDTGELF
TRBJ2-7 | TRBV25-1 | NA | ASSSRTGGINEQY
TRBJ2-1 | TRBV27 | NA | ASSSPGTRDEQF
TRBJ1-2 | TRBV6-5 | many | ASSYAQGVRYGYT
TRBJ1-4 | TRBV27 | NA | ASQGAYNEKLY
TRBJ2-1 | TRBV7-6 | few | ASSLGTSGSWSYNEQF
TRBJ2-5 | TRBV4-1 | few | ASSQDTGGETQY
TRBJ1-5 | TRBV3-1 | many | ASSQDFGASQPQH
TRBJ2-7 | TRBV6-1 | NA | ASSAVRGPEQY
TRBJ1-5 | TRBV3-1 | NA | ASSPTTLSNQPQH
TRBJ1-1 | TRBV7-8 | few | ASSLGEGVLPEAF
TRBJ1-1 | TRBV11-2 | NA | ASSPTQGGSGTEAF
TRBJ1-6 | TRBV7-2 | many | ASNSPGNSPLH
TRBJ2-2 | TRBV4-2 | NA | ASSQNTEYPGELF
TRBJ1-2 | TRBV6-5 | many | ASIPGAAGGGGYT
TRBJ2-3 | TRBV11-3 | NA | ASSLGVSGTDTQY
TRBJ2-7 | TRBV20-1 | few | SARDGSPSSYEQY
TRBJ2-2 | TRBV27 | NA | ASSFLAGEFLSTGELF
TRBJ2-7 | TRBV7-9 | NA | ASSLPRDSGRSSYEQY
TRBJ1-4 | TRBV25-1 | few | ASSELGQGNEKLF
TRBJ2-1 | TRBV10-3 | few | AISVNSGLAVYNEQF
TRBJ2-7 | TRBV9 | few | ASSVGQGIPYEQY
TRBJ2-7 | TRBV3-1 | NA | ASSQVGTSSYEQY
TRBJ2-3 | TRBV7-2 | few | ASSLGYTDTQY
TRBJ1-1 | TRBV12-3/TRBV12-4 | many | ASGGNTEAF
TRBJ2-3 | TRBV6-5 | NA | ASSYSKISEVGPDTQY
TRBJ2-1 | TRBV30 | many | AWSVLGGPNNEQF
TRBJ2-1 | TRBV27 | few | ASSLSTSSYNEQF
TRBJ1-4 | TRBV11-2 | NA | ASSHGTGGEDEKLF
TRBJ2-3 | TRBV5-1 | NA | ASSWASGTSTDTQY
TRBJ2-5 | TRBV6-6 | NA | ASSFLQRDQETQY
TRBJ2-1 | TRBV19 | NA | ASSIRDRGMEQF
TRBJ1-1 | TRBV7-3 | many | ASSASGPMNTEAF
TRBJ2-1 | TRBV6-1 | few | ASSEWLVPDNEQF
TRBJ2-2 | TRBV24-1 | few | ATSDPGPGIPGELF
TRBJ2-1 | TRBV27 | many | ASNGGSDVNEQF
TRBJ2-1 | TRBV11-2 | NA | ASSLDSGSSYNEQF
TRBJ2-1 | TRBV28 | NA | ASSLQAGGPYEQF
TRBJ2-1 | TRBV12-3/TRBV12-4 | NA | ASTTGLHNEQF
TRBJ1-4 | TRBV15 | NA | ATSQDRLPFQLF